This TCR beta chain was documented in a study of beta chain features in type 1 diabetes (dated by TCRdb to the late 2010s). About the full investigation: Mean age, gender distribution, total cell number and subset yield did not differ between patients and healthy donors. The study compared TCRB repertoires of sorted circulating CD4+ T cell subsets between recently diagnosed type 1 diabetes patients and matched healthy donors. A total of 100 million to 140 million sorted cells were examined across all samples, and the number of cells per subset was strongly correlated with RNA yield. Regulatory and stem cell-like memory subsets were isolated from only 8 patients and 8 healthy donors, whereas naive and central memory subsets came from all 30 or so donors. Points the paper makes about the study in general: In all four CD4+ subsets, TCRB CDR3 length was moderately but significantly shorter in type 1 diabetes patients. Shorter templates might have been favored by PCR, but patient and control samples were amplified and corrected together, so both groups would have been affected equally by any skew. Naive, central memory and regulatory TCRB repertoires appeared to be more alike among patients than among healthy donors. Because small numbers of individuals were included in the HLA sub-analyses, any influence of HLA type on TCRB rearrangement was left unresolved. At VDJ recombination sites, patients with type 1 diabetes made fewer insertions and deleted more nucleotides, a pattern implying thymic rearrangement abnormalities. Because cDNA rather than genomic DNA was sequenced, highly expressing activated cells could have been over-represented, although no difference in activation and CD3 levels was found between groups.

Notes on this clone: Its recognized antigen is unknown. It has no much larger one-base neighbor in the sample; base qualities were not kept.

The High Capacity cDNA Reverse Transcription Kit was used to reverse transcribe all of the isolated RNA, meaning that expressed TCRB transcripts were what got sequenced. Survey-depth immunoSEQ sequencing was performed on stem cell-like memory T cell samples, with an average of about 1.01 million total reads per sample. Sorted cells were lysed in RLT buffer, and RNA was extracted using DNase-treated RNeasy Micro or Mini kits according to cell number. Each cell subset was processed separately to prevent cross-contamination, with patient and healthy donor samples processed together. Using the immunoSEQ multiplex PCR, TCRB sequences were amplified from cDNA into 87-bp fragments spanning the CDR3 region. Sequencing of the amplicons was performed on the Illumina HiSeq platform. The original methods were these. Synthetic template baselines were used to correct PCR bias computationally, reads within Hamming distance 2 were collapsed together, and singletons that could not be merged were discarded. Reads were aligned against IMGT to assign V, D and J genes, CDR3 length and insertions or deletions at six rearrangement sites. Within each subset, clonotype counts were normalized to sorted cell number, after which true diversity and Gini coefficients were computed with the tcR R package. The overlap coefficient, calculated on TCRB nucleotide sequences, was used to quantify repertoire sharing. TCRdb took this table from immuneACCESS and kept in-frame rearrangements with V and J called. Such tables lack part of the clones; where checked against another copy, unresolved V genes explain under half of the gap, and the rest is unexplained. The V and J calls and clone size come from that table; D and trimming were worked out from the DNA. Here the sample has about 53,000 clones; 55% to 70% occur a single time. Approximately 0.29% of the sample lies in the top ten.

For CDR1 and CDR2, the germline V gene lists SGHRS and YFSETQ. Trimming at the junction amounts to 0 bases on V and 6 bases on J, and the germline ends lie 13 bases apart. The CDR3 covers 14 residues, taking in both the cysteine and the phenylalanine. The only DNA kept is the CDR3, 42 bases in frame from the first base. A single peripheral blood draw of 90 to 150 mL on average was collected from each donor into heparinised tubes. A BD FACSAria II and a panel including CD45RO, CCR7, CD25, CD127, CD95 and CD27 were used to sort naive, central memory, regulatory and stem cell-like memory CD4+ T cells. All sorted populations exceeded 98% purity. PBMCs were separated immediately by Lymphoprep density gradient centrifugation and were stained directly, without being cultured. To minimize batch effects, samples were stained and sorted in pairs, one healthy donor with one patient per experiment.

The sample taken for sequencing was stem cell memory CD4+ T cells from blood. Explained via the paper, the cell subset or site label denotes: stem cell-like memory CD4+ T cells. Here the chain combines TRBV5-1 and TRBJ2-7; TRBD1 is a possible D gene, resting on 5 matching bases. This sequence originates from a woman under 40 with type 1 diabetes. The CDR3 amino acid sequence is: CASSLGPTGGEQYF. The DNA sequence reads TGCGCCAGCAGCTTGGGGCCTACAGGTGGCGAGCAGTACTTC.